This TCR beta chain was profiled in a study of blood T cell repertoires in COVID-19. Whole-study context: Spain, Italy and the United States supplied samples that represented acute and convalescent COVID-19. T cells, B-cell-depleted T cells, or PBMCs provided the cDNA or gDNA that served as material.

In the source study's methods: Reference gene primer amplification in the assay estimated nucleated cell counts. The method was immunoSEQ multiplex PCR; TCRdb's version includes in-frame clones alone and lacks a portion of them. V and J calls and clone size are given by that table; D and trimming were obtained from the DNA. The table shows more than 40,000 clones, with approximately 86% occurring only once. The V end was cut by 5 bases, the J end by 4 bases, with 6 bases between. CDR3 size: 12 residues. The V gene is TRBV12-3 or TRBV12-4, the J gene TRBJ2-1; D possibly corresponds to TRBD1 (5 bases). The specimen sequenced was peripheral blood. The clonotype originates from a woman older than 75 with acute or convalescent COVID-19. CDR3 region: CASSHRYNEQFF. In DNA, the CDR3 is TGTGCCAGCAGTCACAGGTACAATGAGCAGTTCTTC.